This T cell receptor beta chain was recovered during a study of blood T cell repertoires in COVID-19. Study as a whole: The cDNA or gDNA used as material had been derived from T cells, B-cell-depleted T cells, or PBMCs.

This CDR3 is built from 14 residues. V was clipped by 4 bases and J by 2 bases; unmatched bases: 5. CDR1 and CDR2 from the germline V gene are SGDLS and YYNGEE. Original data processing: It was from reference gene primer amplification that nucleated cell counts were estimated. Sequenced by immunoSEQ multiplex PCR; TCRdb stores in-frame clones only, minus some. V, J and clone size derive from that table, while D and trimming were established from the DNA sequence. The sample includes roughly 300,000 clones, around nine tenths of them seen just once. This chain uses TRBV9 with TRBJ2-7, with TRBD1 matching over 8 bases. Sequenced sample: PBMCs or T cells enriched from blood (not recorded which). The clonotype was recovered from a woman in her 30s who had recovered from COVID-19. The DNA for the CDR3 is TGTGCCAGCAGCTCCGGGACAGGAGCCTACGAGCAGTACTTC. It is translated as CASSSGTGAYEQYF.